This TCR beta chain was sequenced during a study of cytomegalovirus exposure and HLA in healthy donors. Study information: An early data release held tens of millions of unique TCRs from HLA-typed donors.

In regard to this clone: Its matching antigen is unknown.

PCR was performed using 60 Vbeta and 13 Jbeta primers. Clones were read by immunoSEQ multiplex PCR, and TCRdb kept only the in-frame ones, dropping some. Of over 95,000 clones in the sample, approximately 80% were seen once. The length of the CDR3 is 16 residues. The germline V gene encodes CDR1 SGDLS and CDR2 YYNGEE. Unmatched junction bases numbered 10, after V lost 2 bases and J lost 6 bases. Overall study results and limits: Donors were assumed by presence/absence analyses to have roughly uniform sequencing depth. TRBV6-2, TRBV6-3 and other indistinguishable V segments were excluded. TCR beta chains numbering some 160 were designated cytomegalovirus-associated.

The chain uses TRBV9 and TRBJ2-7, with 11 bases matching TRBD1. Sequencing used PBMCs. The receptor's source is a woman aged 40 to 50 in good health and CMV-seropositive. CDR3 sequence reads: CASSVSPGQGVFEQYF. CDR3 nucleotide sequence: TGTGCCAGCAGCGTTAGTCCGGGACAGGGGGTTTTCGAGCAGTACTTC.